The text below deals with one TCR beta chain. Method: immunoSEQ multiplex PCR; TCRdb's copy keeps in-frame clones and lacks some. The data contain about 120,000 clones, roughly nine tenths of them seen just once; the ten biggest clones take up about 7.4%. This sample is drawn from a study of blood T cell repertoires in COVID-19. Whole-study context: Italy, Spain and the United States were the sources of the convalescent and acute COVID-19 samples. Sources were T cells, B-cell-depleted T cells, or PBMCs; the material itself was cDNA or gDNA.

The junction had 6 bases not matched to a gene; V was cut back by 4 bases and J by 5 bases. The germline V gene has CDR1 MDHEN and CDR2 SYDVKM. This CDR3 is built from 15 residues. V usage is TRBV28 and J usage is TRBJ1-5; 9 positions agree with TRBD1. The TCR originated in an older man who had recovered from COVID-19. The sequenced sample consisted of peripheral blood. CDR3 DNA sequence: TGTGCCAGCAGTTCCTTGACAGGGGGTTATCAGCCCCAGCATTTT. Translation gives CASSSLTGGYQPQHF.